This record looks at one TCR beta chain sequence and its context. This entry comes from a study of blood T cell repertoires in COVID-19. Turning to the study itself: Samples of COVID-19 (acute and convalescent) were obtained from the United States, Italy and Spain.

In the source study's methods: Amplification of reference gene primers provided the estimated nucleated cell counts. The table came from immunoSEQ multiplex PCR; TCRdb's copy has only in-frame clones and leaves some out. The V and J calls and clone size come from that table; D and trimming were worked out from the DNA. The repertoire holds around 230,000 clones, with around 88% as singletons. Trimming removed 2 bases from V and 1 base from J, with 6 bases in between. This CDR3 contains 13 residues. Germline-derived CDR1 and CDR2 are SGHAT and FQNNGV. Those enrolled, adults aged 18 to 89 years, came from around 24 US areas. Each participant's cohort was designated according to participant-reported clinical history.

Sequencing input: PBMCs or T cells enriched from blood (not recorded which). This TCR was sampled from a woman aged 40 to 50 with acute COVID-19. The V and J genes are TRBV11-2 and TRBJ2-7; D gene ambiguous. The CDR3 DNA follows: TGTGCCAGCAGCTTATTACGGTCCTACGAGCAGTACTTC. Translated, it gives CASSLLRSYEQYF.